The clone carrying this T cell receptor (beta chain) was observed a handful of times. Its target is not known. For repertoire sequencing, the TCR beta CDR3 regions were amplified from RNA transcripts. Scientists carried out first-round RT-PCR using HTBI primers and then a second-round multiplex PCR. TCRdb independently ran MiXCR on the multiplex PCR reads; one entry per CDR3 protein. Here the sample spans about 380,000 distinct CDR3 sequences, roughly 15% being singletons. The sample is drawn from a study of Graves' ophthalmopathy and Graves' hyperthyroidism. General study results and limits: In blood appeared most of the expanded thyroid clonotypes whose frequency exceeded 0.001.

CDR3 length: 17 residues. The germline gives CDR1 KGHDR, CDR2 SFDVKD. Trimming cost V 4 bases and J 5 bases; bases outside gene matches: 7. The source is a woman aged 18-29 years with stable Graves' hyperthyroidism. The chain employs TRBV24-1 and TRBJ2-5; TRBD2 matches 15 bases. The sample consisted of peripheral blood. The CDR3 nucleotides read TGTGCCACCAGTGAAACCAGGACTAGCGGGGGGGCCGAGACCCAGTACTTC. As protein: CATSETRTSGGAETQYF.